This TCR beta chain came from a study of T-cell reconstitution after alpha-beta-depleted transplantation in children. Regarding the study as a whole: Among T cells one year after transplant, newly produced cells accounted for most counts and diversity. In patients about two months after transplant, alpha-beta T cells reportedly arose from several hundred expanded graft clones.

In its sample, this clonotype was seen a few times. Its matching antigen is unknown. It was with unique molecular identifiers that the TCRbeta library was prepared. TCRdb reprocessed the PCR reads with MiXCR, giving one entry per CDR3 protein. This sample yields more than 400,000 distinct CDR3 sequences, of which roughly 11% are seen a single time; less than 15% belongs to the top ten. The ends were cut back, 2 bases at V and 4 bases at J, with 13 bases in the middle. Germline loops: CDR1 SGHRS, CDR2 YFSETQ. The CDR3 is 15 residues long. The sequence was collected from a female patient aged 2 to 10 who had a stem cell transplant for aplastic anemia, so the T cells may come from the graft donor. Sample: PBMCs, mostly from graft donor cells, taken 180 days after TCRalphabeta/CD19-depleted stem cell transplant. This chain joins TRBV5-1 and TRBJ2-1; D may be TRBD1 (5 bases). DNA of the CDR3: TGCGCCAGCAGCTTTTTGACAGACCCTTACAATGAGCAGTTCTTC. Encoded protein: CASSFLTDPYNEQFF. Variable domain in full (rest from reference TRBV5-1 and TRBJ2-1): KAGVTQTPRYLIKTRGQQVTLSCSPISGHRSVSWYQQTPGQGLQFLFEYFSETQRNKGNFPGRFSGRQFSNSRSEMNVSTLELGDSALYLCASSFLTDPYNEQFFGPGTRLTVL.